The sample holds one count of the clone carrying this T cell receptor beta chain. Its antigen remains unknown. The data were taken from a study of shared clonotypes between healthy human individuals. Genomic DNA of every subset was divided equally among multiple immunoSEQ plates. Some clones are missing from TCRdb's copy, which holds only in-frame ones; the method was immunoSEQ multiplex PCR. This table holds 470,000 or so clones, 70% to 80% found once. Broader study findings: How much donors shared clonotypes was expected to be affected by sequencing depth.

The germline V gene has CDR1 SGDLS and CDR2 YYNGEE. Trimming shortened V by 0 bases and J by 5 bases, and 20 bases separated the two germline ends. The length of the CDR3 is 17 residues. The sequenced material came from PBMCs. The chain joins TRBV9 to TRBJ2-5; either TRBD1 or TRBD2 may supply D (8 bases each). The TCR originated in a middle-aged woman in good health. Some clones in this sample may be carry-over from other donors' samples. CDR3 DNA: TGTGCCAGCAGCGTAGGTACTAGCGGACAGGGTTTGGAGACCCAGTACTTC. Translated: CASSVGTSGQGLETQYF.